This TCR beta chain originates from a study of human T cells and chemical hapten exposure. Using its own MiXCR run on the RACE reads, TCRdb lists one record per CDR3 protein. This table has under 130,000 distinct CDR3 sequences, roughly 9.6% appearing once. The V gene end was trimmed by 4 bases and the J gene end by 3 bases; junction bases not matched to a gene: 10. The CDR3 is made up of 16 amino acids. Germline values: CDR1 SEHNR, CDR2 FQNEAQ (reference sequence). This sample's time point: patch test 1, 2 weeks after DPC sensitization. Treatment described: therapeutic diphenylcyclopropenone sensitization with weekly scalp DPC.

Material: whole blood, obtained in connection with sensitization to the hapten diphenylcyclopropenone (DPC). The V call is TRBV7-9, the J call TRBJ2-3; TRBD2 matches 7 bases. This sequence was found in a woman in her 40s with alopecia areata. Some clones in this sample may be carry-over from other donors' samples. The CDR3 loop is CASSSRLAAITDTQYF. The CDR3 DNA reads TGTGCCAGCAGCTCCCGACTAGCTGCGATAACAGATACGCAGTATTTT.